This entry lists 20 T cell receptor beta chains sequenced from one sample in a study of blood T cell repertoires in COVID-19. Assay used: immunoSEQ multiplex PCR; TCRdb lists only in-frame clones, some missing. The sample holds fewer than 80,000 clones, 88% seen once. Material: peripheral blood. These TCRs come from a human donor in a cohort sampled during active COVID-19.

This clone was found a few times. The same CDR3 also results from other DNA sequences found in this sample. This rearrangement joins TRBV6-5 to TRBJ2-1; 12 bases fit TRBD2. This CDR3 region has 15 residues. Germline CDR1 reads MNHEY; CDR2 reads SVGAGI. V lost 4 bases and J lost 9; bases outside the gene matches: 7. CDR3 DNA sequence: TGTGCCAGCAGTTTCGAGACTAGCGGGAGAGGTGAGCAGTTCTTC. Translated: CASSFETSGRGEQFF.

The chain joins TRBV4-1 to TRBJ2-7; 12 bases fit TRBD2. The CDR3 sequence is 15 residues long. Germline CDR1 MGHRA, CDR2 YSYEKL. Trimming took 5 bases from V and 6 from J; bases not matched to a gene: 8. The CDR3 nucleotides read TGCGCCAGCAGCACTCGGACTAGCGGGATAGGCGAGCAGTACTTC. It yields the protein CASSTRTSGIGEQYF.

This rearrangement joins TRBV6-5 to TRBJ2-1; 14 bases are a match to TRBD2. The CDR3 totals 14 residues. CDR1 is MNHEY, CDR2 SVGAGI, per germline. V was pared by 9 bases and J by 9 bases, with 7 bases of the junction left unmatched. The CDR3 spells CASTGTSGSVEQFF. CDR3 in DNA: TGTGCCAGTACCGGGACTAGCGGGAGTGTTGAGCAGTTCTTC.

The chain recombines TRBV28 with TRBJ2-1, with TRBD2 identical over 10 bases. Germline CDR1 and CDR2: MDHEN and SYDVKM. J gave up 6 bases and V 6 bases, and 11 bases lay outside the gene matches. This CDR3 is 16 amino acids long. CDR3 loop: CASRPTAGGPGNEQFF. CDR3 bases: TGTGCCAGCAGACCCACAGCGGGAGGGCCAGGCAATGAGCAGTTCTTC.

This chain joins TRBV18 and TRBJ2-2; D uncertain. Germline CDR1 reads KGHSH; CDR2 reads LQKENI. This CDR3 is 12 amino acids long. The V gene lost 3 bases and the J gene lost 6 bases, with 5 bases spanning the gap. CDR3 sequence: CASSPESGELFF. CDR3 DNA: TGTGCCAGCTCACCGGAGTCCGGGGAGCTGTTTTTT.

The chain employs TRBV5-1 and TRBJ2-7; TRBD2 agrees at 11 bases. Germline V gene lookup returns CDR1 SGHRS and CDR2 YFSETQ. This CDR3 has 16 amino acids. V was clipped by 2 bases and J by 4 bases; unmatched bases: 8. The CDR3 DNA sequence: TGCGCCAGCAGCTTATATAGCGGGGGGGCCGAGTACGAGCAGTACTTC. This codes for CASSLYSGGAEYEQYF.

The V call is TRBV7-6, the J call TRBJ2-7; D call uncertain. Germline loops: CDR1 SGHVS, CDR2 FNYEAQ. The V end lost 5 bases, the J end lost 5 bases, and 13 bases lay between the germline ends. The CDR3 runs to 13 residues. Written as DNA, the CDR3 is TGTGCCAGCAGCCAACCGTTGGCCAACGAGCAGTACTTC. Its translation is CASSQPLANEQYF.

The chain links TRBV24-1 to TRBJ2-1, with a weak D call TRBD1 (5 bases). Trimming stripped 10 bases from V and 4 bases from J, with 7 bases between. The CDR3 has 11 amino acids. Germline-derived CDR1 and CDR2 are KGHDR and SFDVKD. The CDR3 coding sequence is TGTGCCACGTCAGGGTACAATGAGCAGTTCTTC. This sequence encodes CATSGYNEQFF.

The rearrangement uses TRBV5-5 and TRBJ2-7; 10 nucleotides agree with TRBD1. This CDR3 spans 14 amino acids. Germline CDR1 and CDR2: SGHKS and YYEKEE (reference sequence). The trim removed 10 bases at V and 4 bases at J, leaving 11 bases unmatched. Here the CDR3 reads CARIDRGLEYEQYF. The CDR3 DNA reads TGTGCCCGGATTGACAGGGGGCTTGAGTACGAGCAGTACTTC.

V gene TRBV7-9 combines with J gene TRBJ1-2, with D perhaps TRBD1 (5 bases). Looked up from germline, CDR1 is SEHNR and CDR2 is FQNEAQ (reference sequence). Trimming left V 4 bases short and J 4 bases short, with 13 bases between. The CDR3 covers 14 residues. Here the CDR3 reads CASSWATGGYGYTF. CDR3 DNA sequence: TGTGCCAGCAGCTGGGCCACCGGGGGCTATGGCTACACCTTC.

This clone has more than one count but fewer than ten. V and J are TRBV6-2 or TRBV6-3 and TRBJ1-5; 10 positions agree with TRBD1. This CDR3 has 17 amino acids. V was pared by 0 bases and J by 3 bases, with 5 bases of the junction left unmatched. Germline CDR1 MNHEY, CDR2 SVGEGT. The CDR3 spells CASSYSWDRGFNQPQHF. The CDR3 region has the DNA TGTGCCAGCAGTTACTCGTGGGACAGGGGCTTCAATCAGCCCCAGCATTTT.

CDR3 nucleotide sequence: TGTGCCAGCAGTACGGGGGTCCAAGAGACCCAGTACTTC. As protein: CASSTGVQETQYF. V and J are TRBV28 and TRBJ2-5; D perhaps matches TRBD2 (6 bases). CDR1 is MDHEN and CDR2 is SYDVKM in the germline V gene. Trimming shortened V by 5 bases and J by 1 base, and 8 bases separated the two germline ends. This CDR3 contains 13 residues.

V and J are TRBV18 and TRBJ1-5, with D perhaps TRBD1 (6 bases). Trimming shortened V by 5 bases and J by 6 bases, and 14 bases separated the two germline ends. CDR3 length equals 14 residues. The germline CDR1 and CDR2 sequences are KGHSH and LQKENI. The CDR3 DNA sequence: TGTGCCAGCTCAGAACAGGGCTGGAGTCAGCCCCAGCATTTT. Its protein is CASSEQGWSQPQHF. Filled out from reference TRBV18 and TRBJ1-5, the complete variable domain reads NAGVMQNPRHLVRRRGQEARLRCSPMKGHSHVYWYRQLPEEGLKFMVYLQKENIIDESGMPKERFSAEFPKEGPSILRIQQVVRGDSAAYFCASSEQGWSQPQHFGDGTRLSIL.

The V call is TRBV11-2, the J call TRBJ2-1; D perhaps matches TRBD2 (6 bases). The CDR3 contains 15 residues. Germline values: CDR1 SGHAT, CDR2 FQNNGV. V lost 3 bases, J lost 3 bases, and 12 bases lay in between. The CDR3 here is CASSFRTIHYNEQFF. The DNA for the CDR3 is TGTGCCAGCAGCTTCAGGACTATTCACTACAATGAGCAGTTCTTC.

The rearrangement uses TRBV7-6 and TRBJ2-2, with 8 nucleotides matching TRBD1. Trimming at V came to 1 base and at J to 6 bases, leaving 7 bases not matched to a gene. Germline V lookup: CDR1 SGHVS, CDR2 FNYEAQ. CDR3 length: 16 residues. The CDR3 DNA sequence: TGTGCCAGCAGCTTAGAAGGTCAGGGGGCGCCCGGGGAGCTGTTTTTT. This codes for CASSLEGQGAPGELFF. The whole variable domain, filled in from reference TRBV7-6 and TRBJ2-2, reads GAGVSQSPRYKVTKRGQDVALRCDPISGHVSLYWYRQALGQGPEFLTYFNYEAQQDKSGLPNDRFSAERPEGSISTLTIQRTEQRDSAMYRCASSLEGQGAPGELFFGEGSRLTVL.

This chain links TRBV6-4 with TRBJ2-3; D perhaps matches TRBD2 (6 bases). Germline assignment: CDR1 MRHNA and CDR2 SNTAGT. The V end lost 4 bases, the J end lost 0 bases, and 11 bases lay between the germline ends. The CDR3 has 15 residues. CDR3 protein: CASSVDGGSTDTQYF. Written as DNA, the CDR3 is TGTGCCAGCAGTGTCGACGGGGGTAGCACAGATACGCAGTATTTT.

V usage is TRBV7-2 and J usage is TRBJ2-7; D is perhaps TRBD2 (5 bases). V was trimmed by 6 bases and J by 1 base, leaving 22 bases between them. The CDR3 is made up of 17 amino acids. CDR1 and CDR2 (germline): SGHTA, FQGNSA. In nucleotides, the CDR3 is TGTGCCAGCAGTCGTAGTCTGGGTCGAGGGCCATCCTACGAGCAGTACTTC. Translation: CASSRSLGRGPSYEQYF.

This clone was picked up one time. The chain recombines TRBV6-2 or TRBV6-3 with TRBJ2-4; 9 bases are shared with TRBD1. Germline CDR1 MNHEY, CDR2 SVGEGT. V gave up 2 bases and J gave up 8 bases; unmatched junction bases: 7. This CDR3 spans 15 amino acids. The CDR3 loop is CASSYVGQGGDIQYF. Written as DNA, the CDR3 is TGTGCCAGCAGTTACGTGGGACAGGGAGGGGACATTCAGTACTTC.

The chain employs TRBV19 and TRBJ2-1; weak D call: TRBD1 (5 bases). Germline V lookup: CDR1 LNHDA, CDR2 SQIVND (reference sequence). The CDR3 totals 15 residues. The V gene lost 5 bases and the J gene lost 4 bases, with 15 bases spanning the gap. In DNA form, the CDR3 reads TGTGCCAGTAGTGTTTTATGGCAGGGATACAATGAGCAGTTCTTC. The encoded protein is CASSVLWQGYNEQFF.

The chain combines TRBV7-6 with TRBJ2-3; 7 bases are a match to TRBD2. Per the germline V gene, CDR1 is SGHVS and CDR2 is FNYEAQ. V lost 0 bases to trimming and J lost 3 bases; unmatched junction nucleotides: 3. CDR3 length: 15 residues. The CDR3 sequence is CASSLAGGPTDTQYF. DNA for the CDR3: TGTGCCAGCAGCTTAGCGGGAGGGCCGACAGATACGCAGTATTTT.